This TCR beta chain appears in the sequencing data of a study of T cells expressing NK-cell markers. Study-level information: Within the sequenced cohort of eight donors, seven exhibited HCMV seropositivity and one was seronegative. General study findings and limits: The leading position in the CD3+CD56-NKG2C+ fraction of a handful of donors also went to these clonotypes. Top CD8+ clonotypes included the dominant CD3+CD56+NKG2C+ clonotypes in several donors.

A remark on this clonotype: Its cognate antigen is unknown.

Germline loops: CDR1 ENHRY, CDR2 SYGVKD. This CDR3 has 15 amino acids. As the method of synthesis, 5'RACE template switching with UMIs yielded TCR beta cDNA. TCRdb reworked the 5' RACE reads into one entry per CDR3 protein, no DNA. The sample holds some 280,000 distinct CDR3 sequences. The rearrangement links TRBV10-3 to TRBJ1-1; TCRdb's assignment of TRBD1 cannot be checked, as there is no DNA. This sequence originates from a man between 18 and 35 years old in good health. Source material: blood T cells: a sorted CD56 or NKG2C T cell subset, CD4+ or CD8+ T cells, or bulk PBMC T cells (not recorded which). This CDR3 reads CAISERETGDTEAFF.